The sequence of this T cell receptor beta chain was determined in a study of OX40 agonist ivuxolimab in advanced cancers. The wider study: Prior therapy, whether anti-PD-1, anti-PD-L1 or anti-CTLA-4, was allowed, and about 40% had some.

Clones were read by immunoSEQ multiplex PCR, and TCRdb kept only the in-frame ones, dropping some. Of roughly 49,000 clones listed, 88% are singletons. Notes on this clone: Its antigen is not known.

Study-level findings and limits: The average count of expanded clones was higher among CD8+ T cells than among CD4+.

The germline V gene has CDR1 SNHLY and CDR2 FYNNEI. The CDR3 extends over 15 amino acids. The V gene lost 2 bases and the J gene lost 6 bases, with 14 bases spanning the gap. The specimen was CD4+ or CD8+ T cells sorted from blood, collected in a trial of the OX40 agonist ivuxolimab. This chain links TRBV2 with TRBJ1-5; TRBD1 might be the D (5 bases). This receptor was taken from an adult with an advanced solid tumor such as melanoma, head and neck, liver or kidney cancer. In nucleotides, the CDR3 is TGTGCCAGCAGTGAAACAGGATTTATGGGTCAGCCCCAGCATTTT. It encodes CASSETGFMGQPQHF.